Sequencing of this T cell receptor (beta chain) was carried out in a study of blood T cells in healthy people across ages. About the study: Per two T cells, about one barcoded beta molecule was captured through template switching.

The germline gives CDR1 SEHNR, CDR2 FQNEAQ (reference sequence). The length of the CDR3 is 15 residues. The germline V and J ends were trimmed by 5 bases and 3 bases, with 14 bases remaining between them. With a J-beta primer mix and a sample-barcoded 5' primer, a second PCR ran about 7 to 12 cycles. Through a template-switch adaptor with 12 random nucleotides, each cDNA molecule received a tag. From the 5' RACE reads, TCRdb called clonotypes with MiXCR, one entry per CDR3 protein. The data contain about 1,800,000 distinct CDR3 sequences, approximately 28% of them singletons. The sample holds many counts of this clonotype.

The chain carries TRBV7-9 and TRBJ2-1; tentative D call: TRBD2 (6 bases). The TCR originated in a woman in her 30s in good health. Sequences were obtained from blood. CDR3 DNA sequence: TGTGCCAGCAGCCGAGGAGGGGCTAGCTACAATGAGCAGTTCTTC. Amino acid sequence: CASSRGGASYNEQFF.